One and the same sample provided the 28 T cell receptor beta chains below, sequenced in a study of T cell responses to AZD1222 COVID-19 vaccine. The method was immunoSEQ multiplex PCR; TCRdb's version includes in-frame clones alone and lacks a portion of them. The table includes around 200,000 clones, 88% detected once. The sample was peripheral blood, taken on day 0 of AZD1222 vaccination. All receptors come from an adult in good health.

The rearrangement joins TRBV19 to TRBJ2-2; D gene ambiguous. Deletions cut 3 bases from V and 3 bases from J, with 8 bases between. Germline loops: CDR1 LNHDA, CDR2 SQIVND (reference sequence). The CDR3 loop spans 14 amino acids. The CDR3, as DNA: TGTGCCAGTAGTATCTCGACTTACACCGGGGAGCTGTTTTTT. This gives the protein CASSISTYTGELFF.

V usage is TRBV9 and J usage is TRBJ1-6; D is perhaps TRBD1 (5 bases). The CDR3 runs 15 residues. Germline CDR1 and CDR2: SGDLS and YYNGEE. The V gene lost 0 bases and the J gene lost 9 bases, with 13 bases spanning the gap. CDR3 loop: CASSVEGRAGSPLHF. CDR3 bases: TGTGCCAGCAGCGTAGAAGGCAGGGCCGGTTCACCCCTCCACTTT.

This clone turned up a few times. The chain uses TRBV12-3 or TRBV12-4 and TRBJ1-2; the D is unclear. This CDR3 contains 13 residues. The V end was cut by 3 bases, the J end by 4 bases, with 9 bases between. The DNA for the CDR3 is TGTGCCAGCAGTTTGTCCAGGACCTATGGCTACACCTTC. Its translation is CASSLSRTYGYTF.

The table lists this clone with a few counts. The chain recombines TRBV6-4 with TRBJ2-2, with D hard to call. Germline loops: CDR1 MRHNA, CDR2 SNTAGT. V lost 3 bases to trimming and J lost 3 bases, with 8 bases between them. The CDR3 loop spans 14 amino acids. The CDR3 sequence: CASSDGTHTGELFF. Here the CDR3 DNA reads TGTGCCAGCAGTGATGGAACTCACACCGGGGAGCTGTTTTTT.

The chain combines TRBV3-1 (or the pseudogene TRBV3-2) with TRBJ1-5; no clear D gene. Germline CDR1 and CDR2: LGHDT and YNNKEL (reference sequence). Trimming removed 3 bases at V and 0 bases at J, with 12 bases between. The CDR3 is made up of 16 amino acids. DNA for the CDR3: TGTGCCAGCAGCCAGGAGACACCTTATAGCAATCAGCCCCAGCATTTT. This sequence encodes CASSQETPYSNQPQHF.

The CDR3 loop reads CASTPRAVSFDQAFF. As DNA, the CDR3 is TGTGCCAGCACCCCTAGGGCCGTTTCCTTCGATCAAGCTTTCTTT. V gene TRBV9 combines with J gene TRBJ1-1; no clear D. CDR1 and CDR2 from the germline V gene are SGDLS and YYNGEE. This CDR3 has 15 residues. V was shortened by 6 bases and J by 9 bases, with 24 bases between the two germline ends.

The chain is built from TRBV15 and TRBJ1-2, with no clear D. Trimming removed 3 bases at V and 8 bases at J, with 16 bases between. The CDR3 is 14 residues long. The germline gives CDR1 LNHNV, CDR2 YYDKDF (reference sequence). Here the CDR3 reads CATSSWPPTRGYTF. In DNA, the CDR3 is TGTGCCACCAGCAGCTGGCCTCCTACGAGGGGCTACACCTTC.

This clone has just one count. The V and J genes are TRBV5-1 and TRBJ1-3, with D unclear. The CDR3 consists of 15 residues. The germline V gene has CDR1 SGHRS and CDR2 YFSETQ. V shed 4 bases and J shed 2 bases, with 13 bases lying between them. CDR3 amino acids: CASSPGLGAGNTIYF. The CDR3 DNA reads as TGCGCCAGCAGCCCGGGCCTCGGCGCTGGAAACACCATATATTTT.

This clone has a single count. The rearrangement joins TRBV28 to TRBJ2-7, with 8 bases fitting TRBD1. Germline CDR1 and CDR2: MDHEN and SYDVKM. V shed 5 bases and J 1 base; nucleotides not matched to a gene: 7. This CDR3 region has 15 residues. The CDR3 reads CASSTGQGPSYEQYF. CDR3 DNA sequence: TGTGCCAGCAGTACCGGACAGGGCCCTTCCTACGAGCAGTACTTC.

This chain links TRBV10-2 with TRBJ1-2; 7 bases are a match to TRBD1. Germline V lookup: CDR1 WSHSY, CDR2 SAAADI. The CDR3 has 13 amino acids. With V trimmed by 6 bases and J by 5 bases, 6 bases remained unmatched. CDR3 DNA sequence: TGCGCCAGCAGCGACGGGACAGATTATGGCTACACCTTC. Translation: CASSDGTDYGYTF.

This sequence joins TRBV28 and TRBJ2-7, with unresolved D. The CDR3 covers 15 residues. The germline V and J ends were trimmed by 5 bases and 1 base, with 15 bases remaining between them. Germline assignment: CDR1 MDHEN and CDR2 SYDVKM. CDR3 amino acids: CASSAPMGSSYEQYF. The CDR3 nucleotides are TGTGCCAGCAGTGCCCCAATGGGTTCTTCCTACGAGCAGTACTTC.

This clone occurred a few times. The chain carries TRBV9 and TRBJ1-3, with 7 bases fitting TRBD1. CDR1 is SGDLS, CDR2 YYNGEE, per germline. The V and J ends lost 1 base and 4 bases, in that order; junction bases with no gene match: 2. The CDR3 sequence is 14 residues long. CDR3 in amino acids: CASSVPGQGNTIYF. CDR3 in DNA: TGTGCCAGCAGCGTACCGGGACAGGGAAACACCATATATTTT.

The chain joins TRBV3-1 (or the pseudogene TRBV3-2) to TRBJ2-5, with 13 bases fitting TRBD2. The CDR3 spans 17 residues. CDR1 is LGHDT and CDR2 is YNNKEL in the germline V gene (reference sequence). The junction had 14 bases not matched to a gene; V was cut back by 8 bases and J by 5 bases. The CDR3 region is CASHDRGLAGRAETQYF. CDR3 coding DNA: TGTGCCAGCCATGACCGGGGACTAGCGGGGAGAGCGGAGACCCAGTACTTC.

The CDR3 DNA sequence: TGTGCCAGCAGCCCCACCTGGGGCGAGAATTCACCCCTCCACTTT. Amino acid sequence: CASSPTWGENSPLHF. V and J are TRBV5-5 and TRBJ1-6, with D tentatively TRBD1 (5 bases). The CDR3 length is 15 residues. V was trimmed by 4 bases and J by 7 bases, leaving 15 bases between them. CDR1 and CDR2 (germline): SGHKS, YYEKEE (reference sequence). Complete variable domain (other parts from reference TRBV5-5 and TRBJ1-6): DAGVTQSPTHLIKTRGQQVTLRCSPISGHKSVSWYQQVLGQGPQFIFQYYEKEERGRGNFPDRFSARQFPNYSSELNVNALLLGDSALYLCASSPTWGENSPLHFGNGTRLTVT.

This clone was found once. This sequence joins TRBV30 and TRBJ1-2; D perhaps matches TRBD1 (6 bases). Trimming removed 6 bases from V and 5 bases from J, with 16 bases in between. The CDR3 has 13 residues. Germline lookup yields CDR1 GTSNPN and CDR2 SVGIG (reference sequence). CDR3 residues: CACRDTQGYGYTF. For the CDR3, the DNA is TGTGCCTGCAGGGACACCCAAGGGTATGGCTACACCTTC.

The rearrangement links TRBV27 to TRBJ1-3, with D tentatively TRBD1 (5 bases). There are 15 residues in the CDR3. Germline V gene lookup returns CDR1 MNHEY and CDR2 SMNVEV (reference sequence). V was trimmed by 4 bases and J by 0 bases, leaving 10 bases between them. The CDR3 DNA sequence: TGTGCCAGCAGTTGCCCAGGGAGCTCTGGAAACACCATATATTTT. Its translation is CASSCPGSSGNTIYF.

A single count supports this clone. The rearrangement joins TRBV6-1 to TRBJ2-5; possibly TRBD1 for D (6 bases). V dropped 3 bases and J dropped 5 bases, with 16 bases sitting between them. This CDR3 has 15 residues. Germline CDR1 and CDR2: MNHNS and SASEGT. This CDR3 reads CASSDIRGGWETQYF. For the CDR3, the DNA is TGTGCCAGCAGTGATATCAGGGGCGGTTGGGAGACCCAGTACTTC.

The chain joins TRBV3-1 (or the pseudogene TRBV3-2) to TRBJ1-2; a possible D gene is TRBD1 (5 bases). Between the trimmed V and J ends, which lost 4 bases and 8 bases, there was a span of 17 bases. Germline-derived CDR1 and CDR2 are LGHDT and YNNKEL (reference sequence). The CDR3 consists of 14 residues. CDR3 coding DNA: TGTGCCAGCAGCCCGCGACGGGGGAGGGACGGCTACACCTTC. Amino acid sequence: CASSPRRGRDGYTF.

CDR3 in amino acids: CASSLEPTGLGNTIYF. The DNA of the CDR3 is TGTGCCAGCAGCTTAGAGCCTACAGGGCTTGGAAACACCATATATTTT. The V call is TRBV11-2, the J call TRBJ1-3, with D tentatively TRBD1 (6 bases). The CDR3 length is 16 residues. Germline loops: CDR1 SGHAT, CDR2 FQNNGV. V shed 0 bases and J shed 3 bases, with 12 bases lying between them. Complete variable domain (other parts from reference TRBV11-2 and TRBJ1-3): EAGVAQSPRYKIIEKRQSVAFWCNPISGHATLYWYQQILGQGPKLLIQFQNNGVVDDSQLPKDRFSAERLKGVDSTLKIQPAKLEDSAVYLCASSLEPTGLGNTIYFGEGSWLTVV.

The V and J genes are TRBV7-2 and TRBJ2-7; 8 bases are shared with TRBD2. Losses at the gene ends were 0 bases for V and 5 bases for J; bases not matched to a gene: 6. Germline V CDR1 and CDR2: SGHTA, FQGNSA. The CDR3 length is 15 residues. In nucleotides, the CDR3 is TGTGCCAGCAGCTTAGCGACCGGGACTAGAAACGAGCAGTACTTC. Translated, it gives CASSLATGTRNEQYF.

The chain couples TRBV7-6 to TRBJ1-3; D may be TRBD1 (5 bases). The CDR3 extends over 17 amino acids. V lost 4 bases and J lost 3, with 19 bases in between. CDR1 and CDR2 (germline): SGHVS, FNYEAQ. DNA of the CDR3: TGTGCCAGCAGCTCCCCGGACAAGGGTGGACGTGGAAACACCATATATTTT. Its translation is CASSSPDKGGRGNTIYF.

V gene TRBV19 combines with J gene TRBJ1-4; D gene ambiguous. CDR3 length: 19 amino acids. The ends were cut back, 5 bases at V and 0 bases at J, with 22 bases in the middle. The germline gives CDR1 LNHDA, CDR2 SQIVND (reference sequence). The CDR3 is CASSPPQGRRHATNEKLFF. The CDR3 DNA follows: TGTGCCAGTAGTCCCCCCCAAGGGCGGCGCCATGCAACTAATGAAAAACTGTTTTTT.

This clone was seen only a few times. The J gene is TRBJ2-3, the V gene TRBV19, with D unresolved. CDR3 length equals 14 residues. The V gene's germline CDR1 is LNHDA and CDR2 SQIVND (reference sequence). Trimming left V 7 bases short and J 2 bases short, with 13 bases between. CDR3 coding DNA: TGTGCCAGTACCCCAAGGGATGCCACAGATACGCAGTATTTT. It yields the protein CASTPRDATDTQYF.

This sequence joins TRBV3-1 (or the pseudogene TRBV3-2) and TRBJ1-4; tentative D call: TRBD1 (5 bases). The CDR3 extends over 15 amino acids. Germline V CDR1 and CDR2: LGHDT, YNNKEL (reference sequence). V gave up 4 bases and J gave up 3 bases, with 12 bases separating them. CDR3: CASSPGPQANEKLFF. The CDR3 DNA reads TGTGCCAGCAGCCCGGGACCCCAGGCTAATGAAAAACTGTTTTTT.

The rearrangement uses TRBV30 and TRBJ1-5; TRBD1 might be the D (5 bases). From germline, CDR1 is GTSNPN and CDR2 SVGIG (reference sequence). The germline V and J ends were trimmed by 4 bases and 3 bases, with 16 bases remaining between them. The CDR3 has 15 amino acids. CDR3 nucleotide sequence: TGTGCCTGGAAGAGGGGTCAGCAAAACAATCAGCCCCAGCATTTT. This codes for CAWKRGQQNNQPQHF.

This sequence joins TRBV6-5 and TRBJ2-4, with TRBD1 matching over 7 bases. The germline CDR1 and CDR2 sequences are MNHEY and SVGAGI. The CDR3 extends over 11 amino acids. Trimming at V came to 9 bases and at J to 6 bases, leaving 2 bases not matched to a gene. DNA for the CDR3: TGTGCCAGTAACAGGGGAAACATTCAGTACTTC. It specifies CASNRGNIQYF.

The chain carries TRBV6-5 and TRBJ2-7; 8 bases match TRBD1. The germline gives CDR1 MNHEY, CDR2 SVGAGI. V lost 6 bases, J lost 2 bases, and 9 bases stayed unmatched. The CDR3 covers 15 residues. CDR3: CASRTGTGVTYEQYF. CDR3 coding DNA: TGTGCCAGCAGAACCGGGACAGGCGTCACCTACGAGCAGTACTTC.

The genes are TRBV6-1 and TRBJ2-7; D gene uncertain. Germline lookup yields CDR1 MNHNS and CDR2 SASEGT. V was trimmed by 2 bases and J by 2 bases, leaving 10 bases between them. The CDR3 is 14 residues long. Here the CDR3 DNA reads TGTGCCAGCAGTGAATACGAGAGTCCCTACGAGCAGTACTTC. Protein: CASSEYESPYEQYF.